This T cell receptor (beta chain) was sequenced for a study of radiation and T cells in renal cell carcinoma. This clone was observed a handful of times. The CDR3 loop spans 10 amino acids. Trimming stripped 3 bases from V and 12 bases from J, with 9 bases between. Germline V lookup: CDR1 DFQATT, CDR2 SNEGSKA (reference sequence). The sample's time point: baseline pretreatment blood. Treatment described: 15 Gy SBRT to primary tumor, nephrectomy 4 weeks later. Profiled with immunoSEQ multiplex PCR; TCRdb holds only in-frame clones, not every one. The data hold roughly 120,000 clones, with about four fifths observed a single time.

The clonotype comes from a woman aged 55-75 years with renal cell carcinoma. The chain recombines TRBV20-1 with TRBJ2-1, with unresolved D. The input for sequencing was blood, taken from a patient whose treatment included radiotherapy and nephrectomy. CDR3 bases: TGCAGTGCTAGTCTTCGTGGGCAGTTCTTC. Encoded protein: CSASLRGQFF.